This T cell receptor (beta chain) was documented in a study of beta chain features in type 1 diabetes. Notes on the study in general: No resolution was reached here on whether HLA type influences TCRB rearrangement.

V shed 5 bases and J 4 bases; nucleotides not matched to a gene: 5. The CDR3 runs 14 residues. The germline V gene encodes CDR1 SEHNR and CDR2 FQNEAQ (reference sequence). This clone was seen more than once but under ten times. The antigen is not known. The authors sorted CD4+ naive, central memory, regulatory and stem cell-like memory cells via CD45RO/CCR7/CD25/CD127/CD95/CD27. Of the isolated RNA, all was reverse transcribed, and so the sequenced material was expressed TCRB transcripts. Assay: immunoSEQ multiplex PCR; the TCRdb copy retains only in-frame clones and omits some. Here the sample spans over 350,000 clones, roughly 15% being singletons.

This TCR derives from a woman aged 18 to 35 in good health. The chain links TRBV7-9 to TRBJ1-5; TRBD1 aligns across 7 bases. Sequenced sample: naive CD4+ T cells from blood. DNA for the CDR3: TGTGCCAGCAGCGTAGGACAGGTTAATCAGCCCCAGCATTTT. Translated, it gives CASSVGQVNQPQHF.